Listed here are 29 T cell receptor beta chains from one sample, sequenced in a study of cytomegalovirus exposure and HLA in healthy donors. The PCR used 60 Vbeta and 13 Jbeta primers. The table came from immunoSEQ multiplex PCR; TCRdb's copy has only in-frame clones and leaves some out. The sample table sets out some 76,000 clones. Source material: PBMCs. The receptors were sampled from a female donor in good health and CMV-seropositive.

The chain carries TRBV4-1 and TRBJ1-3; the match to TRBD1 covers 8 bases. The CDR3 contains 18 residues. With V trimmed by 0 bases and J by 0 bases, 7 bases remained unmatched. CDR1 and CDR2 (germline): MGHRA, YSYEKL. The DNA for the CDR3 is TGCGCCAGCAGCCAAGAAGGACAGGGTCTCTCCTCTGGAAACACCATATATTTT. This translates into CASSQEGQGLSSGNTIYF.

The CDR3 region is CASSLNGANEAFF. The CDR3 region has the DNA TGTGCCAGCAGCTTAAATGGGGCTAATGAAGCTTTCTTT. The rearrangement links TRBV7-6 to TRBJ1-1; tentative D call: TRBD1 (5 bases). The ends were cut back, 2 bases at V and 7 bases at J, with 11 bases in the middle. The CDR3 runs to 13 residues. The germline V gene encodes CDR1 SGHVS and CDR2 FNYEAQ.

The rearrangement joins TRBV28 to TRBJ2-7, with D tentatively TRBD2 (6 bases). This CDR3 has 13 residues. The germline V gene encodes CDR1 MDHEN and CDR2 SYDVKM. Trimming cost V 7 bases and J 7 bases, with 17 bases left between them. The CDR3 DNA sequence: TGTGCCAGCAACCGGGCGCCGGGGGTAGAGCAGTACTTC. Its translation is CASNRAPGVEQYF.

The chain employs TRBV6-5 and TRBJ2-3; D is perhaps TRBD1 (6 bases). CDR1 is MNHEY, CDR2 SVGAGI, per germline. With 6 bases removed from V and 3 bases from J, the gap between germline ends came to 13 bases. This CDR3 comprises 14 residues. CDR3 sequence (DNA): TGTGCCAGCAGGCAGGGGCCTGATACAGATACGCAGTATTTT. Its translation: CASRQGPDTDTQYF.

In DNA form, the CDR3 reads TGTGCCAGCAGCTTAGACCTACAGGGGGATACGCAGTATTTT. This translates into CASSLDLQGDTQYF. The J gene is TRBJ2-3, the V gene TRBV7-3; 7 bases are a match to TRBD1. CDR1 SGHTA and CDR2 FQGTGA come from the germline V gene. The CDR3 has 14 residues. The junction had 5 bases not matched to a gene; V was cut back by 2 bases and J by 6 bases.

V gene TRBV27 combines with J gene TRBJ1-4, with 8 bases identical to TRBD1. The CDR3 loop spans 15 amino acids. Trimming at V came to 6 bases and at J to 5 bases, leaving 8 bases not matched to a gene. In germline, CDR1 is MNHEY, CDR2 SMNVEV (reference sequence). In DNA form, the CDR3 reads TGTGCCAGCAGCCGTTGGCAGGGGGCCAATGAAAAACTGTTTTTT. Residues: CASSRWQGANEKLFF.

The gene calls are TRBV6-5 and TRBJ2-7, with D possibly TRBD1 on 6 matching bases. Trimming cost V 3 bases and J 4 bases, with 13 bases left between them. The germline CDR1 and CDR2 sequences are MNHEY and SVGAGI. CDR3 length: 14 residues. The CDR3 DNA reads TGTGCCAGCAGTTATCAGGGGTTGAATTACGAGCAGTACTTC. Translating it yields CASSYQGLNYEQYF.

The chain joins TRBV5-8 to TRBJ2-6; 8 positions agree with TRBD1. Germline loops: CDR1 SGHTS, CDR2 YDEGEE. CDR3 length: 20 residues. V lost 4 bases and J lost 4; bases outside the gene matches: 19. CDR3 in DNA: TGTGCCAGCAGCAAATTCAAAATCGCCGGGACAGGTCCCGGGGCCAACGTCCTGACTTTC. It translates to CASSKFKIAGTGPGANVLTF.

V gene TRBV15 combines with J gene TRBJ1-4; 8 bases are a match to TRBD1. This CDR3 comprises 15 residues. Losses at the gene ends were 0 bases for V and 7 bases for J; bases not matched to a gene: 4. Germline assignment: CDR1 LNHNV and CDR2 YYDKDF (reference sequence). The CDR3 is CATSRDGQGGEKLFF. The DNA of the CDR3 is TGTGCCACCAGCAGAGATGGACAGGGAGGTGAAAAACTGTTTTTT.

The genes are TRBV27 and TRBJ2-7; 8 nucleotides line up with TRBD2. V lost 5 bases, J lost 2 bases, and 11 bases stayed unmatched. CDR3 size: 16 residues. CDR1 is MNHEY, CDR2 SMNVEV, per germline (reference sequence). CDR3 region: CASSPYPLRGAYEQYF. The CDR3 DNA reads TGTGCCAGCAGTCCCTACCCCCTGCGGGGGGCCTACGAGCAGTACTTC.

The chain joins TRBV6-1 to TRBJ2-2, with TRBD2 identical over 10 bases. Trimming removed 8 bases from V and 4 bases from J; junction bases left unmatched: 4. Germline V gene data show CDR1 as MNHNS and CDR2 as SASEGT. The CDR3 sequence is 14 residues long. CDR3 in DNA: TGTGCCAGCGGGCGGACTAGCGGCACCGGGGAGCTGTTTTTT. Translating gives CASGRTSGTGELFF.

The CDR3 loop reads CSVEWAGAYEQYF. For the CDR3, the DNA is TGCAGCGTTGAATGGGCAGGGGCCTACGAGCAGTACTTC. V usage is TRBV29-1 and J usage is TRBJ2-7; perhaps TRBD1 as D (6 bases). Trimming removed 2 bases from V and 2 bases from J, with 10 bases in between. Germline loops: CDR1 SQVTM, CDR2 ANQGSEA. This CDR3 has 13 residues.

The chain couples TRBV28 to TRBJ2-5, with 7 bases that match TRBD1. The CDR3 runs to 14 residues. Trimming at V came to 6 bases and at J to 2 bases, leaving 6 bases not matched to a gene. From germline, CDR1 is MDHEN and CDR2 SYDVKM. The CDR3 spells CASRKGTEQETQYF. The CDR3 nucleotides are TGTGCCAGCAGAAAAGGGACAGAACAAGAGACCCAGTACTTC.

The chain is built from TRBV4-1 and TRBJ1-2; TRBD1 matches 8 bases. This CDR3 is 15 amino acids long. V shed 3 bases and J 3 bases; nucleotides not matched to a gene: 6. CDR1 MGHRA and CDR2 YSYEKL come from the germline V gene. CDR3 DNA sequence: TGCGCCAGCAGCCAGTACAGGGGGGGCGACTATGGCTACACCTTC. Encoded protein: CASSQYRGGDYGYTF.

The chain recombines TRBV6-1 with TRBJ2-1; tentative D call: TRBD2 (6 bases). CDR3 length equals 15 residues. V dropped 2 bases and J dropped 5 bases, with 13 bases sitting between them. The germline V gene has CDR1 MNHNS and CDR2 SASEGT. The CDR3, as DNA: TGTGCCAGCAGTGAAATGCGGCGGGGACACAATGAGCAGTTCTTC. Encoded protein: CASSEMRRGHNEQFF.

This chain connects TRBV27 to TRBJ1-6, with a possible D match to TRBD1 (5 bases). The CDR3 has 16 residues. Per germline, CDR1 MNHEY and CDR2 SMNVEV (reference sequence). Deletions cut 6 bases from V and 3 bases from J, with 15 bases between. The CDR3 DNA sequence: TGTGCCAGCAGCGCAACGGGACTAGGCTATAATTCACCCCTCCACTTT. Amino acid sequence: CASSATGLGYNSPLHF.

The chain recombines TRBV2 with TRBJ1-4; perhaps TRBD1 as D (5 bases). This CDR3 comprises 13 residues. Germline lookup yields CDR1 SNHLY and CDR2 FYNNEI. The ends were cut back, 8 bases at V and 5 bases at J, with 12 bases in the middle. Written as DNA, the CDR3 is TGTGCCAGCCAGCGGGGCCGGAATGAAAAACTGTTTTTT. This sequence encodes CASQRGRNEKLFF.

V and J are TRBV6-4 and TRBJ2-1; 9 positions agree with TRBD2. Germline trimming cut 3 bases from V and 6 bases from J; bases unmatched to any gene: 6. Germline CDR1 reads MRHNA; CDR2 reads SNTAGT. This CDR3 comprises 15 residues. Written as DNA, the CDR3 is TGTGCCAGCAGTGAATCCGGGACTAGCCCCAATGAGCAGTTCTTC. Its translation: CASSESGTSPNEQFF.

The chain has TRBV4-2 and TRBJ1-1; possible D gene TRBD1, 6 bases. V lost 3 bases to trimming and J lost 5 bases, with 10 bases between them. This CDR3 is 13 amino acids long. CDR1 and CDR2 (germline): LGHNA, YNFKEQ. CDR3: CASSQYRVTEAFF. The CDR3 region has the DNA TGTGCCAGCAGCCAGTACAGGGTGACTGAAGCTTTCTTT.

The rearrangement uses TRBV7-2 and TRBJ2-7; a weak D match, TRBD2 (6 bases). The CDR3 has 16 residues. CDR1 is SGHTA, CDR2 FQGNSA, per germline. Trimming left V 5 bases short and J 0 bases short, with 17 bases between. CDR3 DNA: TGTGCCAGCAGCCCGGGACGTCTGACTAGCTCCTACGAGCAGTACTTC. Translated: CASSPGRLTSSYEQYF.

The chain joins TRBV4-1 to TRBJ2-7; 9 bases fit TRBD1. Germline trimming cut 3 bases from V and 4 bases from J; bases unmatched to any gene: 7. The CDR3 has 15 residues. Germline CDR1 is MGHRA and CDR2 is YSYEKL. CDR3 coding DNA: TGCGCCAGCAGCCAGGTGGGACAGGGAGGGTACGAGCAGTACTTC. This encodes CASSQVGQGGYEQYF.

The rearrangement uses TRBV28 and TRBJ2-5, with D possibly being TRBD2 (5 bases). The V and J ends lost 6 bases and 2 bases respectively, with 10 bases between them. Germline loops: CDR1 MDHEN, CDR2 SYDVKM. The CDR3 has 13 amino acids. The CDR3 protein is CASSLGSQETQYF. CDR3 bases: TGTGCCAGCAGCCTAGGGAGTCAAGAGACCCAGTACTTC.

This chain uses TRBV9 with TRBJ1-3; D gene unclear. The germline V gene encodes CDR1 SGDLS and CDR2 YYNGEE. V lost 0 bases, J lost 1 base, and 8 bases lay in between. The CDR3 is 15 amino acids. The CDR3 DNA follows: TGTGCCAGCAGCGTAGATAGCGTTTCTGGAAACACCATATATTTT. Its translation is CASSVDSVSGNTIYF.

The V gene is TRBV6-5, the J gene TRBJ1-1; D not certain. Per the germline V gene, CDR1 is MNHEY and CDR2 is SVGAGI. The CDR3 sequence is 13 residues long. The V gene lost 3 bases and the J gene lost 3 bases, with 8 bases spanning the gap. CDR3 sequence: CASSYSADTEAFF. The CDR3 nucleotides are TGTGCCAGCAGTTATAGCGCGGACACTGAAGCTTTCTTT.

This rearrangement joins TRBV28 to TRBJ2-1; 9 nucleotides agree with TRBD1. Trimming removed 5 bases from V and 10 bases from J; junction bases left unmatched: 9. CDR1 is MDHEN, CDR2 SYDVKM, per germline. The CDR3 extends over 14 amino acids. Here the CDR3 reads CASSGGTGRSEQFF. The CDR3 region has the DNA TGTGCCAGCAGTGGGGGGACAGGGAGGAGCGAGCAGTTCTTC.

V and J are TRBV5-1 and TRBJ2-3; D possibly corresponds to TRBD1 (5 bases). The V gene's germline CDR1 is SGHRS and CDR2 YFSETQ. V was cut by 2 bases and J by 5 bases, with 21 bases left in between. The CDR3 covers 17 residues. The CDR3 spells CASSLRTDTFEIDTQYF. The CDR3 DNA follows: TGCGCCAGCAGCTTACGAACGGACACCTTCGAGATAGATACGCAGTATTTT.

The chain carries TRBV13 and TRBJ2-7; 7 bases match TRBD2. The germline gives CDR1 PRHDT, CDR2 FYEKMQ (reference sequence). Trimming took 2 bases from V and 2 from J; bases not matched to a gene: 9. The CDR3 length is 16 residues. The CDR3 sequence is CASSLKGGEGTYEQYF. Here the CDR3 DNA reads TGTGCCAGCAGCTTAAAGGGAGGGGAGGGCACCTACGAGCAGTACTTC.

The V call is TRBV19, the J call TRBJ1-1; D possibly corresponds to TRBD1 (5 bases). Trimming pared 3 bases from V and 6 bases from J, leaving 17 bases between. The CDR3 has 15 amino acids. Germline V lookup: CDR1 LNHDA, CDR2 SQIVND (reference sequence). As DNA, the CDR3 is TGTGCCAGTAGTATCGGATGGGGGGATTCCCCTGAAGCTTTCTTT. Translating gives CASSIGWGDSPEAFF.

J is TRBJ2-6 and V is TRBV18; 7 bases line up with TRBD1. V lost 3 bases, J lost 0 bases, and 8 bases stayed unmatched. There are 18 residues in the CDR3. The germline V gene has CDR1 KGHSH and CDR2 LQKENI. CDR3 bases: TGTGCCAGCTCACCGCAGACAGGGCAGTTCTCTGGGGCCAACGTCCTGACTTTC. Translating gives CASSPQTGQFSGANVLTF.